The 10 T cell receptor beta chains below all came from one sample that was sequenced in a study of post-analysis software for immune sequencing data. The study, taken as a whole, reports: Relative to controls, patients had a handful of TRBV segments at higher frequency, with TRBV5-6, TRBV5-1 and TRBV20-1 among these.

Unique molecular identifiers were built into the TCR beta cDNA libraries. One entry per CDR3 protein, called by TCRdb with MiXCR from the PCR reads. The data contain hundreds of thousands of distinct CDR3 sequences, approximately 53% of them singletons. Their antigens are not known. Sequenced input: blood. Receptors were obtained from a girl aged 10 to 17 with multiple sclerosis.

V gene TRBV7-9 combines with J gene TRBJ1-2; D is unresolved. Deletions cut 4 bases from V and 2 bases from J, with 5 bases between. Looked up from germline, CDR1 is SEHNR and CDR2 is FQNEAQ (reference sequence). The length of the CDR3 is 12 residues. CDR3 sequence (DNA): TGTGCCAGCAGCTCCCCCAACTATGGCTACACCTTC. It encodes CASSSPNYGYTF. Complete variable domain (other parts from reference TRBV7-9 and TRBJ1-2): DTGVSQNPRHKITKRGQNVTFRCDPISEHNRLYWYRQTLGQGPEFLTYFQNEAQLEKSRLLSDRFSAERPKGSFSTLEIQRTEQGDSAMYLCASSSPNYGYTFGSGTRLTVV.

The chain is built from TRBV5-1 and TRBJ1-2; D is uncertain. V was shortened by 5 bases and J by 3 bases, with 14 bases between the two germline ends. CDR3 length: 14 residues. The germline CDR1 and CDR2 sequences are SGHRS and YFSETQ. CDR3 amino acids: CASRSGLSDYGYTF. The DNA of the CDR3 is TGCGCCAGCAGATCGGGGTTGAGCGACTATGGCTACACCTTC.

V gene TRBV18 combines with J gene TRBJ1-1; D remains unclear. The germline gives CDR1 KGHSH, CDR2 LQKENI. The CDR3 is 16 residues long. V lost 3 bases, J lost 4 bases, and 18 bases lay in between. CDR3 sequence (DNA): TGTGCCAGCTCACCCCGGGCTTCCCCCTCGGCCACTGAAGCTTTCTTT. Protein sequence: CASSPRASPSATEAFF. Full variable domain (remainder filled in from reference TRBV18 and TRBJ1-1): NAGVMQNPRHLVRRRGQEARLRCSPMKGHSHVYWYRQLPEEGLKFMVYLQKENIIDESGMPKERFSAEFPKEGPSILRIQQVVRGDSAAYFCASSPRASPSATEAFFGQGTRLTVV.

The chain carries TRBV10-3 and TRBJ2-2; TRBD1 matches at 8 bases. CDR3 size: 16 residues. Trimming removed 4 bases from V and 6 bases from J; junction bases left unmatched: 10. CDR1 is ENHRY, CDR2 SYGVKD, per germline. The DNA of the CDR3 is TGTGCCATCAGTGGAACCCCAGGGGGCCGGGCCGGGGAGCTGTTTTTT. It is translated as CAISGTPGGRAGELFF.

The gene calls are TRBV18 and TRBJ2-7, with D tentatively TRBD1 or TRBD2 (5 bases each). Germline V CDR1 and CDR2: KGHSH, LQKENI. The CDR3 loop spans 14 amino acids. V dropped 5 bases and J dropped 0 bases, with 11 bases sitting between them. Here the CDR3 reads CASSGTVSSYEQYF. The CDR3 DNA is TGTGCCAGCTCAGGGACGGTCAGCTCCTACGAGCAGTACTTC.

The CDR3 here is CSARPRTLSYGYTF. The CDR3 DNA reads TGCAGTGCTAGACCTAGGACGCTTAGCTATGGCTACACCTTC. The V and J genes are TRBV20-1 and TRBJ1-2; D remains unclear. Germline loops: CDR1 DFQATT, CDR2 SNEGSKA (reference sequence). This CDR3 has 14 amino acids. The germline V and J ends were trimmed by 2 bases and 4 bases, with 14 bases remaining between them.

V usage is TRBV11-2 and J usage is TRBJ2-3; a possible D gene is TRBD2 (6 bases). Germline values: CDR1 SGHAT, CDR2 FQNNGV. This CDR3 has 19 residues. Trimming pared 0 bases from V and 0 bases from J, leaving 19 bases between. The DNA for the CDR3 is TGTGCCAGCAGCTTAGATGACCCCGGGACTCGGCGTAGCACAGATACGCAGTATTTT. Encoded protein: CASSLDDPGTRRSTDTQYF.

The chain uses TRBV10-3 and TRBJ2-1, with 9 bases aligning to TRBD2. This CDR3 is built from 12 residues. V dropped 5 bases and J dropped 14; count of bases not matched to a gene: 7. Germline CDR1 is ENHRY and CDR2 is SYGVKD. CDR3 DNA sequence: TGTGCCATCAGTTCGGCGACTAGCGGAAAGTTCTTC. Its protein product is CAISSATSGKFF.

This chain connects TRBV7-9 to TRBJ2-1; D remains ambiguous. Germline V gives CDR1 SEHNR, CDR2 FQNEAQ (reference sequence). The CDR3 consists of 14 residues. Trimming shortened V by 2 bases and J by 4 bases, and 9 bases separated the two germline ends. The CDR3 sequence: CASSLRLLYNEQFF. CDR3 nucleotide sequence: TGTGCCAGCAGCTTACGGTTGCTATACAATGAGCAGTTCTTC.

The chain carries TRBV15 and TRBJ1-2; D unclear. V was pared by 1 base and J by 7 bases, with 13 bases between. The CDR3 loop spans 14 amino acids. Germline-derived CDR1 and CDR2 are LNHNV and YYDKDF (reference sequence). The CDR3 is CATSRGVEAGGYTF. The CDR3 DNA follows: TGTGCCACCAGCAGAGGTGTCGAGGCCGGTGGCTACACCTTC.